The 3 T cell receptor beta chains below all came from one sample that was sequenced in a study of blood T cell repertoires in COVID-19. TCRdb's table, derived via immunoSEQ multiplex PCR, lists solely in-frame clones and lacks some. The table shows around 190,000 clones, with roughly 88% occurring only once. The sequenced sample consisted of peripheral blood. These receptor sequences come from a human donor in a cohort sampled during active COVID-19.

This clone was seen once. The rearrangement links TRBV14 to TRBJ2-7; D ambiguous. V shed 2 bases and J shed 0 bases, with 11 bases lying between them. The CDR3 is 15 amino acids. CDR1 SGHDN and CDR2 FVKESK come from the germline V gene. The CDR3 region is CASSQKFSSSYEQYF. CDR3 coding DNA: TGTGCCAGCAGCCAAAAGTTTTCGAGCTCCTACGAGCAGTACTTC.

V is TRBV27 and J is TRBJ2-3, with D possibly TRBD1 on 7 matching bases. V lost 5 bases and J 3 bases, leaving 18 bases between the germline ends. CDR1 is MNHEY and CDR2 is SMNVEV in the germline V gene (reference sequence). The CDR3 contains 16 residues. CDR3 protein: CASSPDRARETDTQYF. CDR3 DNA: TGTGCCAGCAGTCCCGACAGGGCGCGGGAAACAGATACGCAGTATTTT.

The CDR3 region has the DNA TGTGCCAGCAGTTCCGGGTCCCCCTACGAGCAGTACTTC. This codes for CASSSGSPYEQYF. The chain links TRBV28 to TRBJ2-7; D is unresolved. The CDR3 is made up of 13 amino acids. The germline V and J ends were trimmed by 4 bases and 2 bases, with 9 bases remaining between them. Germline V gene sequence: CDR1 MDHEN, CDR2 SYDVKM.